A selection of T cell receptor beta chains follows, all from one sample in a study of cytomegalovirus exposure and HLA in healthy donors. Sequencing used immunoSEQ multiplex PCR; TCRdb keeps in-frame clones, though not all of them. The data contain some 150,000 clones, approximately 75% of them seen just once; the ten biggest clones take up about 4%. What was sequenced was PBMCs. The source of these receptors is a man aged 25 to 40 in good health and CMV-seropositive. CDR3s include the opening cysteine and the closing phenylalanine or tryptophan. Fields, in order: J gene, V gene, D gene, clone size, CDR3 DNA, CDR3 protein. The D gene is left open where the match is weak. Only part of the rows carry a size: once, few, many, or a class if the clone is expanded.

>TRBJ2-3|TRBV14|NA|few
TGTGCCAGCAGCCAAGATTTCTTACTAAACCCTAGCACAGATACGCAGTATTTT
CASSQDFLLNPSTDTQYF
>TRBJ2-5|TRBV5-8|NA|few
TGTGCCAGCAGCCCGGAGGGGACAGTCCAAGAGACCCAGTACTTC
CASSPEGTVQETQYF
>TRBJ1-5|TRBV4-1|TRBD1|NA
TGCGCCAGCAGCCAAGATCGACAGGGGGCGGAACAGCCCCAGCATTTT
CASSQDRQGAEQPQHF
>TRBJ2-1|TRBV6-4|TRBD2|NA
TGTGCCAGCAGTATTCTAGCGGGGATATACAATGAGCAGTTCTTC
CASSILAGIYNEQFF
>TRBJ2-5|TRBV29-1|TRBD1|once
TGCAGCGCTCAGGGGACAGGCTTCTCCGAGACCCAGTACTTC
CSAQGTGFSETQYF
>TRBJ1-2|TRBV5-1|TRBD1|NA
TGCGCCAGCAGCTCGGGACAGGCACTTCCGGACACCTTC
CASSSGQALPDTF
>TRBJ2-7|TRBV9|TRBD2|few
TGTGCCAGCAGCGTAGAGGCTAGCGGCGAGCAGTACTTC
CASSVEASGEQYF
>TRBJ2-5|TRBV15|TRBD1|NA
TGTGCCACCAGCAGGGACAGGGGTGTTGGAGAGACCCAGTACTTC
CATSRDRGVGETQYF
>TRBJ2-5|TRBV6-1|NA|NA
TGTGCCAGCAGTGAATGGCCAGGGGTCGAAGAGACCCAGTACTTC
CASSEWPGVEETQYF
>TRBJ2-7|TRBV5-1|NA|NA
TGCGCCAGCAGCTCCGAGTCCGGCTACGAGCAGTACTTC
CASSSESGYEQYF
>TRBJ1-6|TRBV10-3|NA|NA
TGTGCCATCAGTGAGTTAGGAGGGCGCTATAATTCACCCCTCCACTTT
CAISELGGRYNSPLHF
>TRBJ2-7|TRBV7-9|NA|NA
TGTGCCAGCAGCTCCACCGGTAGCATGGGCGAGCAGTACTTC
CASSSTGSMGEQYF
>TRBJ2-7|TRBV14|NA|NA
TGTGCCAGCAGCCAAGAAGTGCGGTCCTACGAGCAGTACTTC
CASSQEVRSYEQYF
>TRBJ2-5|TRBV6-1|TRBD2|once
TGTGCCAGCACATGGACTAGCGGGGGCCAAGAGACCCAGTACTTC
CASTWTSGGQETQYF
>TRBJ2-7|TRBV30|TRBD1|NA
TGTGCCTGGAGTCCGGGAACAGGGGGCAGGTACTACGAGCAGTACTTC
CAWSPGTGGRYYEQYF
>TRBJ1-5|TRBV28|NA|NA
TGTGCCAGCATGGCGGGCTTTAGCAATCAGCCCCAGCATTTT
CASMAGFSNQPQHF
>TRBJ1-2|TRBV27|NA|NA
TGTGCCAGCAGTTTCACGGGAACTAACTATGGCTACACCTTC
CASSFTGTNYGYTF
>TRBJ2-5|TRBV5-4|NA|NA
TGTGCCAGCAGCTCCCGACAGGTACAAGAGACCCAGTACTTC
CASSSRQVQETQYF
>TRBJ1-5|TRBV30|TRBD1|NA
TGTGCCTGGAGTCCAGGGGGGAATCAGCCCCAGCATTTT
CAWSPGGNQPQHF
>TRBJ1-1|TRBV10-3|NA|few
TGTGCCCATCCCTTCCGGCGGCTGAACACTGAAGCTTTCTTT
CAHPFRRLNTEAFF
>TRBJ2-1|TRBV5-4|NA|few
TGTGCCAGCAGCTTGGCCGGGATACAGAATGAGCAGTTCTTC
CASSLAGIQNEQFF
>TRBJ2-7|TRBV9|TRBD1|NA
TGTGCCAGCAGCGTAGACGGGACAGGGGTTTTGTACGAGCAGTACTTC
CASSVDGTGVLYEQYF
>TRBJ1-1|TRBV5-1|TRBD1|NA
TGCGCCAGCAGCTTCCAGACAGGGGACACTGAAGCTTTCTTT
CASSFQTGDTEAFF
>TRBJ2-5|TRBV14|TRBD2|once
TGTGCCAGCAGCCAATGGACTAGCGGACAAGAGACCCAGTACTTC
CASSQWTSGQETQYF
>TRBJ1-3|TRBV9|TRBD1|NA
TGTGCCAGCAGCGTAGCCGGAACCCGGGACAGGGCTGGAAACACCATATATTTT
CASSVAGTRDRAGNTIYF
>TRBJ1-4|TRBV30|NA|few
TGTGCCTGGGGGCCTCCTCTGGGGGGGGCGCATGAAAAACTGTTTTTT
CAWGPPLGGAHEKLFF
>TRBJ1-2|TRBV15|TRBD1|NA
TGTGCCACCAGCAGAGGACAGGGGCCCTATGGCTACACCTTC
CATSRGQGPYGYTF
>TRBJ1-6|TRBV25-1|NA|NA
TGTGCCAGCAGTGAATATGGTGCAGGGCGCAATTCACCCCTCCACTTT
CASSEYGAGRNSPLHF
>TRBJ1-6|TRBV30|NA|NA
TGTGCCTGGAGCGGGGGGCGTTCCTATAATTCACCCCTCCACTTT
CAWSGGRSYNSPLHF
>TRBJ2-2|TRBV28|NA|NA
TGTGCCAGCAGTTTCCGGCAGGGGCGAAACACCGGGGAGCTGTTTTTT
CASSFRQGRNTGELFF
>TRBJ2-2|TRBV5-4|NA|once
TGTGCCAGCAGCTTGGATCGGGGACTTAACACCGGGGAGCTGTTTTTT
CASSLDRGLNTGELFF
>TRBJ1-4|TRBV7-2|NA|NA
TGTGCCAGCAGCTTCAGACAATCAACTAATGAAAAACTGTTTTTT
CASSFRQSTNEKLFF
>TRBJ1-1|TRBV11-2|NA|NA
TGTGCCAGCGGGCTCCGTTGGCTTATGAACACTGAAGCTTTCTTT
CASGLRWLMNTEAFF
>TRBJ1-1|TRBV4-2|NA|few
TGTGCCAGCAGCCAAGATCGGGGGAGGGCTGAAGCTTTCTTT
CASSQDRGRAEAFF
>TRBJ1-4|TRBV28|NA|NA
TGTGCCAGCAGTTTCAGAGGGCGCCGCACTAATGAAAAACTGTTTTTT
CASSFRGRRTNEKLFF